This TCR beta chain was found in a study of blood T cell repertoires in COVID-19. Study summary: Samples of COVID-19 (acute and convalescent) were obtained from the United States, Italy and Spain. T cells, B-cell-depleted T cells, or PBMCs supplied cDNA or gDNA.

The authors' processing: Reference gene primer amplification gave nucleated cell count estimates. Clones were read by immunoSEQ multiplex PCR, and TCRdb kept only the in-frame ones, dropping some. D and trimming were read from the DNA, whereas the V and J calls and clone size are those reported in that table. The sample yields approximately 50,000 clones, around 86% seen once. Per the germline V gene, CDR1 is MDHEN and CDR2 is SYDVKM. V trimming: 5 bases; J trimming: 3 bases; junction bases outside the gene matches: 2. The CDR3 runs to 13 residues. This clone appeared a single time. This chain links TRBV28 with TRBJ2-7; 9 bases map to TRBD2. This clonotype was obtained from a human donor in a cohort sampled during active COVID-19. The sample comprised peripheral blood. The CDR3 coding sequence is TGTGCCAGCAGTAATAGCGGGGGCTACGAGCAGTACTTC. Translated, it gives CASSNSGGYEQYF.